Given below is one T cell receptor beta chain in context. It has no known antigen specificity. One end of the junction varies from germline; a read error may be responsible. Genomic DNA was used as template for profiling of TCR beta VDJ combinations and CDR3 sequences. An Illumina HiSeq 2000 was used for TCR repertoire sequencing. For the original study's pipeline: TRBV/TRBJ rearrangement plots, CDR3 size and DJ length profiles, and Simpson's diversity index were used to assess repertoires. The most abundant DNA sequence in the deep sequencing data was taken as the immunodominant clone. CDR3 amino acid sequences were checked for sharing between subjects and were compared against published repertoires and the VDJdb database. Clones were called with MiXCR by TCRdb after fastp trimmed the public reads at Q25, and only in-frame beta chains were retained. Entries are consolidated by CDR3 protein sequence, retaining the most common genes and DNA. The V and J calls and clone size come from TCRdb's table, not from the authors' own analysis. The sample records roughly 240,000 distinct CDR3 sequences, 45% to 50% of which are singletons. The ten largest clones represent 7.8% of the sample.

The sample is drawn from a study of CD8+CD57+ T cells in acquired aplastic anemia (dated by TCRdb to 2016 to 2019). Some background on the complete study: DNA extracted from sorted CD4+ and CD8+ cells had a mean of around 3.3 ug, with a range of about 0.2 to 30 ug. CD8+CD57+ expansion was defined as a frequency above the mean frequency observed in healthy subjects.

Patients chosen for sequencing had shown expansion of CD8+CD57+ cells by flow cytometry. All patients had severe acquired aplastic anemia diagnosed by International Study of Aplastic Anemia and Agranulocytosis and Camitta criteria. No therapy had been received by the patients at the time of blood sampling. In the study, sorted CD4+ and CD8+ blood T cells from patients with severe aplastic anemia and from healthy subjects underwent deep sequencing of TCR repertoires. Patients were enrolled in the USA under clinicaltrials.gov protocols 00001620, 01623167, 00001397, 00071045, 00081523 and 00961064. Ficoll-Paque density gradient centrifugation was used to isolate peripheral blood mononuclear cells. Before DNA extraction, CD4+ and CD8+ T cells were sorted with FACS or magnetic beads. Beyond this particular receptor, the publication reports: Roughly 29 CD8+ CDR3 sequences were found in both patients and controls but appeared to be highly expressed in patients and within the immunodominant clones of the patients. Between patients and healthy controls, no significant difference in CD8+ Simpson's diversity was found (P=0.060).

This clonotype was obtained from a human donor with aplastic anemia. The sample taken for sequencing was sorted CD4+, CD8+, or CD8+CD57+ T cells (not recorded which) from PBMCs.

Here is the DNA: TGTGCCATCAGTGAGTCGCTAACGAACACTGAAGCTTTCTTT. Its coded protein is CAISESLTNTEAFF. The receptor chain draws on TRBV6-4 and TRBJ1-1, with no D gene named confidently. From a lookup of the germline V gene, CDR1 and CDR2 are MRHNA and SNTAGT. The CDR3 has 14 amino acids, counting the end cysteine and phenylalanine. Only the CDR3 DNA stays, 42 bases, in frame from base 1.